These 4 T cell receptor beta chains were sequenced from one sample in a study of blood T cell repertoires in COVID-19. Measured with immunoSEQ multiplex PCR; TCRdb has only the in-frame clones, and not every one. The sample consists of 130,000 to 150,000 clones, approximately 83% of them appearing once. The sample was peripheral blood. The receptors come from a woman aged 55-70 years with COVID-19, enrolled during active disease.

This clone came up a few times. This chain uses TRBV18 with TRBJ1-4, with 7 bases matching TRBD1. In germline, CDR1 is KGHSH, CDR2 LQKENI. Trimming at V came to 4 bases and at J to 6 bases, leaving 5 bases not matched to a gene. There are 14 residues in the CDR3. This CDR3 is CASSLAGTDEKLFF. CDR3 bases: TGTGCCAGCTCACTAGCCGGGACAGATGAAAAACTGTTTTTT.

This chain joins TRBV9 and TRBJ2-2; D is unclear. Germline V gene sequence: CDR1 SGDLS, CDR2 YYNGEE. With 5 bases removed from V and 6 bases from J, the gap between germline ends came to 8 bases. This CDR3 has 12 residues. In DNA form, the CDR3 reads TGTGCCAGCAGGGGCAGGCCCGGGGAGCTGTTTTTT. It translates to CASRGRPGELFF.

The chain is built from TRBV2 and TRBJ2-7, with TRBD2 as a possible D gene (5 bases). Germline lookup yields CDR1 SNHLY and CDR2 FYNNEI. The CDR3 totals 14 residues. Trimming removed 7 bases from V and 0 bases from J, with 13 bases in between. Here the CDR3 reads CASTDPRDSYEQYF. The CDR3 bases are TGTGCCAGCACTGACCCCCGGGACTCCTACGAGCAGTACTTC.

The chain recombines TRBV7-9 with TRBJ1-1, with a tentative D call TRBD1 (5 bases). Trimming shortened V by 0 bases and J by 7 bases, and 6 bases separated the two germline ends. The CDR3 is 12 amino acids. The V gene's germline CDR1 is SEHNR and CDR2 FQNEAQ (reference sequence). The CDR3 coding sequence is TGTGCCAGCAGCTTAGCGGGGGGTGAAGCTTTCTTT. This encodes CASSLAGGEAFF.